This T cell receptor beta chain was profiled in a study of blood T cell repertoires in COVID-19. Method: immunoSEQ multiplex PCR; TCRdb's copy keeps in-frame clones and lacks some. The sample consists of fewer than 200,000 clones, 79% of them appearing once. This CDR3 has 11 residues. The V end lost 3 bases, the J end lost 7 bases, and 7 bases lay between the germline ends. Germline values: CDR1 DFQATT, CDR2 SNEGSKA (reference sequence). The TCR sequence derives from a woman aged 55-75 years with COVID-19, enrolled during active disease. The specimen was peripheral blood. V gene TRBV20-1 combines with J gene TRBJ1-3; D unresolved. CDR3 in DNA: TGCAGTGCTAGCGACGGGAACACCATATATTTT. Translating it yields CSASDGNTIYF.